This is a list of T cell receptor beta chains from one sample in a study of blood T cell repertoires in COVID-19. Libraries were prepared by immunoSEQ multiplex PCR; TCRdb keeps only in-frame clonotypes and omits some of them. The sample holds 60,000 to 90,000 clones; around 72% are singletons and the top ten take 2.5% to 3%. Material: peripheral blood. Receptors were obtained from a human donor with acute or convalescent COVID-19. The donor label of this sample is uncertain. Both conserved end residues are trimmed from each CDR3.

V	CDR3
TRBV28	ASSGPGTRHYEQY
TRBV4-1	ASSLGLAGRLQETQY
TRBV5-6	ASSSGQYYFYGYT
TRBV6-5	ASSQGQGHQPQH
TRBV6-6	ASTYPARGGEQF
TRBV5-1	ASSLVLGRDSPLH
TRBV6-5	ASSTTAYNEQF
TRBV5-1	ASSNRAGANVLT
TRBV28	ASSPFGQNYGYT
TRBV7-2	ASSFLTGSAYGYT
TRBV11-2	ASSPTVVGEKLF
TRBV10-3	AISESAVGLRGNEKLF
TRBV6-5	ASSPGTRNEQF
TRBV5-1	ARTEPGTQY
TRBV6-6	ASSPPPQGWWGNTGELF
TRBV6-5	ASSYRGNEQF
TRBV9	ASSVELAGARGETQY
TRBV4-3	ASSQGLAGSREQF
TRBV19	ASSTSSSGNTIY
TRBV6-5	ASSYGGAEAF
TRBV2	ASSGAGEREQY
TRBV6-2/TRBV6-3	ASSYPLEGANYQPQH
TRBV28	ASSLPQAPYGYT
TRBV27	ASSPAGVDYEQY
TRBV28	ASGQSSYNSPLH
TRBV7-2	ASSSQTGVQETQY
TRBV7-8	ASSLGPIYGYT
TRBV5-4	ASSPQLEAYEQY
TRBV6-5	ASNGQPLNGYT
TRBV30	AWTEGTGGGPQH
TRBV28	ASSVLRQGTEAF
TRBV24-1	ATSGLGRETQY
TRBV28	ASYSGQPNEKLF
TRBV5-4	ASSDPSGSYEQF
TRBV11-2	ASSLGTKNTEAF
TRBV30	AWSTGSGNTIY
TRBV6-5	ASRQIQGVKTQY
TRBV30	SRQGLGGNEQF
TRBV19	ASSIDPGRAWETQY
TRBV28	ASIGGQARKLF